These 7 T cell receptor beta chains came from one sample sequenced in a study of chemoradiotherapy in HPV16-positive cancers. TCRdb's table, derived via immunoSEQ multiplex PCR, lists solely in-frame clones and lacks some. The sample lists some 12,000 clones; almost 90% were seen once. This specimen was collected from a patient who underwent chemoradiotherapy. The receptors here all came from a human donor with HPV-associated anogenital cancer.

V is TRBV7-9 and J is TRBJ2-7; tentatively, D is TRBD1 or TRBD2 (5 bases each). Between the trimmed V and J ends, which lost 1 base and 4 bases, there was a span of 8 bases. Germline V gene sequence: CDR1 SEHNR, CDR2 FQNEAQ (reference sequence). This CDR3 contains 13 residues. Here the CDR3 DNA reads TGTGCCAGCAGCTTAGGGGACGGTTACGAGCAGTACTTC. Encoded protein: CASSLGDGYEQYF.

Details on this clone: Relative to the germline gene, one junction end is altered; a read error may explain this. The V call is TRBV7-7, the J call TRBJ2-5; 11 bases are a match to TRBD2. The CDR3 runs to 14 residues. CDR1 SSHAT and CDR2 FNYEAQ come from the germline V gene (reference sequence). CDR3 sequence: CASSRGTSGETQYF. In nucleotides, the CDR3 is TGTGCTAGCAGCCGGGGGACTAGCGGAGAGACCCAGTACTTC.

This clone was counted a single time. The chain couples TRBV7-2 to TRBJ2-5; a weak D match, TRBD2 (6 bases). The CDR3 length is 12 residues. V was shortened by 1 base and J by 9 bases, with 9 bases between the two germline ends. In germline, CDR1 is SGHTA, CDR2 FQGNSA. The CDR3 sequence is CASSLGWEAQYF. As DNA, the CDR3 is TGTGCCAGCAGCTTAGGTTGGGAGGCCCAGTACTTC.

This clone was observed a single time. The chain combines TRBV2 with TRBJ2-7; 9 nucleotides line up with TRBD2. The CDR3 runs 16 residues. Germline V lookup: CDR1 SNHLY, CDR2 FYNNEI. The V and J ends lost 2 bases and 6 bases, in that order; junction bases with no gene match: 11. As DNA, the CDR3 is TGTGCCAGCAGTGAACGGCTGGGACTAGCAGCTACCGAGCAGTACTTC. Protein sequence: CASSERLGLAATEQYF.

The chain carries TRBV6-1 and TRBJ2-7; 8 nucleotides line up with TRBD2. V shed 6 bases, J shed 3 bases, and the junction held 10 bases outside the gene matches. Germline CDR1 is MNHNS and CDR2 is SASEGT. The CDR3 is 15 amino acids. The CDR3 DNA sequence: TGTGCCAGCAGGCCAACTAGCGGTATAAACTACGAGCAGTACTTC. This codes for CASRPTSGINYEQYF.

The chain recombines TRBV2 with TRBJ1-4; no clear D gene. Trimming removed 6 bases at V and 8 bases at J, with 10 bases between. The CDR3 is 12 residues long. Germline V gene lookup returns CDR1 SNHLY and CDR2 FYNNEI. This CDR3 reads CASRVREEKLFF. CDR3 DNA: TGTGCCAGCAGGGTCCGCGAAGAAAAACTGTTTTTT. The full variable domain, with the rest looked up from reference TRBV2 and TRBJ1-4, is EPEVTQTPSHQVTQMGQEVILRCVPISNHLYFYWYRQILGQKVEFLVSFYNNEISEKSEIFDDQFSVERPDGSNFTLKIRSTKLEDSAMYFCASRVREEKLFFGSGTQLSVL.

This clone appeared once. The chain uses TRBV19 and TRBJ1-2; 9 nucleotides agree with TRBD1. The CDR3 consists of 14 residues. Germline CDR1 reads LNHDA; CDR2 reads SQIVND (reference sequence). The junction had 5 bases not matched to a gene; V was cut back by 3 bases and J by 6 bases. The CDR3 region has the DNA TGTGCCAGTAGTATGAGACAGGGGGTGGATGGCTACACCTTC. Translated, it gives CASSMRQGVDGYTF. Full variable domain (remainder filled in from reference TRBV19 and TRBJ1-2): DGGITQSPKYLFRKEGQNVTLSCEQNLNHDAMYWYRQDPGQGLRLIYYSQIVNDFQKGDIAEGYSVSREKKESFPLTVTSAQKNPTAFYLCASSMRQGVDGYTFGSGTRLTVV.